This entry concerns a single T cell receptor (beta chain). These data come from a study of blood T cell repertoires in COVID-19. Study information: Nucleic acid was either cDNA or gDNA, and it came from T cells, B-cell-depleted T cells, or PBMCs.

Measured with immunoSEQ multiplex PCR; TCRdb has only the in-frame clones, and not every one. The table records about 240,000 clones, roughly 82% of them present only once. The V gene lost 5 bases and the J gene lost 4 bases, with 15 bases spanning the gap. Germline assignment: CDR1 WNHNN and CDR2 SYGVQD (reference sequence). The CDR3 extends over 14 amino acids. This TCR came from a woman in her seventies with acute or convalescent COVID-19. The V gene is TRBV10-1, the J gene TRBJ2-7; tentatively, D is TRBD2 (6 bases). The sequenced sample consisted of peripheral blood. CDR3 protein: CASSSGTPMYEQYF. The CDR3, as DNA: TGCGCCAGCAGTTCCGGGACTCCCATGTACGAGCAGTACTTC.